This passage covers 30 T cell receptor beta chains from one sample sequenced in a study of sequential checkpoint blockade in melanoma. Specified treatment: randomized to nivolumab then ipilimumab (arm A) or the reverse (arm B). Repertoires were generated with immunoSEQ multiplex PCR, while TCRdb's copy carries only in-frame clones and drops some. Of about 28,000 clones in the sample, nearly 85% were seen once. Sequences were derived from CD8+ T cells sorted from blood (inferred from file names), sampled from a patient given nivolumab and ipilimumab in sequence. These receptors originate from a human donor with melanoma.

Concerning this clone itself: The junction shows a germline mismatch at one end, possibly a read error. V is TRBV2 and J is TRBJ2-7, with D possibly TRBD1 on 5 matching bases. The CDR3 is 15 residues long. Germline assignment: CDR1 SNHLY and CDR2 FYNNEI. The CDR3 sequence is CASREGAGSSYEQYF. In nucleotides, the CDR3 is TGTGCCAGCAGGGAAGGGGCAGGCAGCTCCTACGAGCAGTACTTC.

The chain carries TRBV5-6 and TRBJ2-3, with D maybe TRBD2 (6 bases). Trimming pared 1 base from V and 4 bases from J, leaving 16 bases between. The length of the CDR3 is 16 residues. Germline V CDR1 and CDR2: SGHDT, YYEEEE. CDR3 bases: TGTGCCAGCAGCTTGAACGTCGGGGGTCTTGCAGATACGCAGTATTTT. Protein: CASSLNVGGLADTQYF.

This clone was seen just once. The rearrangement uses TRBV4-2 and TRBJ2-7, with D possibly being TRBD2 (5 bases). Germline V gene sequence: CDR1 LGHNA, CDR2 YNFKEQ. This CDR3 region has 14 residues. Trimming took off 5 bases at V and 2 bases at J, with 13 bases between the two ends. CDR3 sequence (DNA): TGTGCCAGCAGCTTGGAGAGCGGACCCTACGAGCAGTACTTC. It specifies CASSLESGPYEQYF.

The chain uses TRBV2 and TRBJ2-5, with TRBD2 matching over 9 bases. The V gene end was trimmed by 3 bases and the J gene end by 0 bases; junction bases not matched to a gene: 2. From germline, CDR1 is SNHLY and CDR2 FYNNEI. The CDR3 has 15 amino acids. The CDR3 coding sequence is TGTGCCAGCAGTGACCTAGCGGGATACCAAGAGACCCAGTACTTC. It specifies CASSDLAGYQETQYF.

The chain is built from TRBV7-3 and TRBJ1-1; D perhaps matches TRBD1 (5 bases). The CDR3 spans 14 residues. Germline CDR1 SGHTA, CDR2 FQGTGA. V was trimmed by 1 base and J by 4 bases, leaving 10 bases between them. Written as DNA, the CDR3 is TGTGCCAGCAGCTTAAGGCACGGGGGCACTGAAGCTTTCTTT. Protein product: CASSLRHGGTEAFF.

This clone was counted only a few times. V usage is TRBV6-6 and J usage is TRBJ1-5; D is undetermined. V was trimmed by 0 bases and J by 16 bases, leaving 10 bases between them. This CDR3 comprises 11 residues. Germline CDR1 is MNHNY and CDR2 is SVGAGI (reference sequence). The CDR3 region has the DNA TGTGCCAGCAGTTACTCGGAGACCCTACATTTT. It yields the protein CASSYSETLHF.

CDR3 nucleotide sequence: TGTGCCAGCTCGCGGGAGGTTCCCTACGAGCAGTACTTC. Translated, it gives CASSREVPYEQYF. The V gene is TRBV7-9, the J gene TRBJ2-7, with 8 bases lining up with TRBD2. This CDR3 contains 13 residues. The V segment lost 8 bases and the J segment 2 bases; nucleotides outside the gene matches: 5. Germline values: CDR1 SEHNR, CDR2 FQNEAQ (reference sequence).

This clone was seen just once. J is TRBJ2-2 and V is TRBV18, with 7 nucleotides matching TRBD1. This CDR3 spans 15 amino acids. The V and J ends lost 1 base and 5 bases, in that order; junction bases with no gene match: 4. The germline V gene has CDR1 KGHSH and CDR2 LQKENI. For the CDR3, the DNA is TGTGCCAGCTCACCACAGGGACAGCAGACCGGGGAGCTGTTTTTT. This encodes CASSPQGQQTGELFF.

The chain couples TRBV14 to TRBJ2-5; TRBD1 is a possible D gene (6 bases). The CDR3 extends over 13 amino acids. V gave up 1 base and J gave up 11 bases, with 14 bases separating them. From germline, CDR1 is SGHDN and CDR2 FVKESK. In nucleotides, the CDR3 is TGTGCCAGCAGCCAAGGGGGGCGTGAGTCGCAGTACTTC. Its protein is CASSQGGRESQYF.

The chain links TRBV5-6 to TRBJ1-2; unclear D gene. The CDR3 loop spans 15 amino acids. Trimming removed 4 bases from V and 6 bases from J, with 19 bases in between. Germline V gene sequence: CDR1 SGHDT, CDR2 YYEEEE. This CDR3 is CASSHTNAQRDGYTF. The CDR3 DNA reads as TGTGCCAGCAGCCATACTAACGCACAACGGGATGGCTACACCTTC.

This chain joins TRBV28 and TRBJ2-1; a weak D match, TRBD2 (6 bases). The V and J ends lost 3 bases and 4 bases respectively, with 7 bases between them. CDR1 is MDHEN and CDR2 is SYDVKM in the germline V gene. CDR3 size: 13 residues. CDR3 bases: TGTGCCAGCAGTTTTGCGGGGTACAATGAGCAGTTCTTC. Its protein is CASSFAGYNEQFF. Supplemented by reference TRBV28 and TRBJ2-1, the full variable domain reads DVKVTQSSRYLVKRTGEKVFLECVQDMDHENMFWYRQDPGLGLRLIYFSYDVKMKEKGDIPEGYSVSREKKERFSLILESASTNQTSMYLCASSFAGYNEQFFGPGTRLTVL.

Written as DNA, the CDR3 is TGCAGTGCTAGCATCCCTGAAGCTTTCTTT. Protein sequence: CSASIPEAFF. The chain is built from TRBV20-1 and TRBJ1-1, with unresolved D. V was trimmed by 3 bases and J by 6 bases, leaving 5 bases between them. The CDR3 totals 10 residues. Germline CDR1 is DFQATT and CDR2 is SNEGSKA (reference sequence).

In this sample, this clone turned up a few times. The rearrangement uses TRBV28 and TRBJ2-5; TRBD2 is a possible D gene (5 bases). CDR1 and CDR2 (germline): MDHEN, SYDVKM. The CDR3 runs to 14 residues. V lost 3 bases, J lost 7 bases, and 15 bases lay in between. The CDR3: CASSFYAMDWTQYF. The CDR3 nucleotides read TGTGCCAGCAGTTTTTATGCGATGGACTGGACCCAGTACTTC.

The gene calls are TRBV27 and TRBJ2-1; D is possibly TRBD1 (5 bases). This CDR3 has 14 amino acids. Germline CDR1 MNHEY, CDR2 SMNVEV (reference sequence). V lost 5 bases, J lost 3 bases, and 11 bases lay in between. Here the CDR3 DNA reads TGTGCCAGCAGTACCCTGGACAACTACAATGAGCAGTTCTTC. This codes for CASSTLDNYNEQFF.

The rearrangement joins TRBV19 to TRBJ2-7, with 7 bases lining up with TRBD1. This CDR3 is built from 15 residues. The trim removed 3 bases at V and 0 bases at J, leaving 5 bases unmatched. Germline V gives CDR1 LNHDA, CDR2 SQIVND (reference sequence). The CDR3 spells CASSIQQGSSYEQYF. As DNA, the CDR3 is TGTGCCAGTAGTATCCAACAGGGGAGCTCCTACGAGCAGTACTTC.

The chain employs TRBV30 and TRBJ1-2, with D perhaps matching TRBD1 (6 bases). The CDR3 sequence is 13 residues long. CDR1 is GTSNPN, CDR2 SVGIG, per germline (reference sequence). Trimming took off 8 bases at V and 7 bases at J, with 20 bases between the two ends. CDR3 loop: CARRDNFRFGYTF. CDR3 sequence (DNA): TGTGCCAGAAGGGACAACTTCAGGTTTGGCTACACCTTC.

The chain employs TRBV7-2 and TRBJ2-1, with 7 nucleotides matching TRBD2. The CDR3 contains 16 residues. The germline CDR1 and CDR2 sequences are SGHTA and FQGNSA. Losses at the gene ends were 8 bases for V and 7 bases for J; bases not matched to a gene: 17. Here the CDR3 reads CASSYKTRLARNEQFF. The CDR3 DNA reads TGTGCCAGCTCTTACAAAACGCGACTAGCAAGGAATGAGCAGTTCTTC. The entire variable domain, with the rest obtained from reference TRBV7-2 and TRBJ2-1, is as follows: GAGVSQSPSNKVTEKGKDVELRCDPISGHTALYWYRQSLGQGLEFLIYFQGNSAPDKSGLPSDRFSAERTGGSVSTLTIQRTQQEDSAVYLCASSYKTRLARNEQFFGPGTRLTVL.

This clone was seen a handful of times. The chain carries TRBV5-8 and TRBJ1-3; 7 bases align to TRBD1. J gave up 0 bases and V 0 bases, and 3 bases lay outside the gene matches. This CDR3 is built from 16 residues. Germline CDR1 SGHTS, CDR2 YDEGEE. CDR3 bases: TGTGCCAGCAGCTTGGACGGGACAGCCTCTGGAAACACCATATATTTT. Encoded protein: CASSLDGTASGNTIYF.

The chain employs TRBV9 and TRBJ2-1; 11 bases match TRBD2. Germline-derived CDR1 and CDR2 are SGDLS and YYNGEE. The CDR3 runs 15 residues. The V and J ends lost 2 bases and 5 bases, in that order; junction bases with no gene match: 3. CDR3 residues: CASSVSGRAHNEQFF. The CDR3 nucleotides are TGTGCCAGCAGCGTTAGCGGGAGGGCCCACAATGAGCAGTTCTTC.

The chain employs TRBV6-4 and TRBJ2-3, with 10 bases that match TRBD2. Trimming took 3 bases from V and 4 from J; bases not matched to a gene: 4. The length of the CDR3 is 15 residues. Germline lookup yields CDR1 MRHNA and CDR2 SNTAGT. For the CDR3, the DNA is TGTGCCAGCAGTGAAGGAGCGGGAGGGCCAGATACGCAGTATTTT. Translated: CASSEGAGGPDTQYF.

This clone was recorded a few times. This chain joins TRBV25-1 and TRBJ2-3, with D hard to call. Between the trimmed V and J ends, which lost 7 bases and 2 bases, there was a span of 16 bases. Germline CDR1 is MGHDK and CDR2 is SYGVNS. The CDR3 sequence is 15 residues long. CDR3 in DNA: TGTGCCAGCAAGCGAGCCGGTGACTTCACAGATACGCAGTATTTT. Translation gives CASKRAGDFTDTQYF.

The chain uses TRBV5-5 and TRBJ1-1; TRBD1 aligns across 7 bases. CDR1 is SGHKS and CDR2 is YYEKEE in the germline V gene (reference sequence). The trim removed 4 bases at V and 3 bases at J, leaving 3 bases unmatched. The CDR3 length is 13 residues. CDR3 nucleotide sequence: TGTGCCAGCAGCCCCCAGGGGGACACTGAAGCTTTCTTT. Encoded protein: CASSPQGDTEAFF. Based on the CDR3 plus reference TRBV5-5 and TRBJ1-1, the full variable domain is DAGVTQSPTHLIKTRGQQVTLRCSPISGHKSVSWYQQVLGQGPQFIFQYYEKEERGRGNFPDRFSARQFPNYSSELNVNALLLGDSALYLCASSPQGDTEAFFGQGTRLTVV.

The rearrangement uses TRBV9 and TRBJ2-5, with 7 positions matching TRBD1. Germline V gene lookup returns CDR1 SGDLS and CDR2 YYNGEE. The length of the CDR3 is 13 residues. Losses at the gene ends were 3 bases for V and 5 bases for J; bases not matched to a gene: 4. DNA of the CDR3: TGTGCCAGCAGCGAGACAGGGTGGGAGACCCAGTACTTC. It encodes CASSETGWETQYF.

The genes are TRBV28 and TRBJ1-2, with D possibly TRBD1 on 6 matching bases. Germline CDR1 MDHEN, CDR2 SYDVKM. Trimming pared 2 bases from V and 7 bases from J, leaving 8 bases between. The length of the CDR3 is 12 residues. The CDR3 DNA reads TGTGCCAGCAGTTTAGGGACAAGTGGCTACACCTTC. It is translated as CASSLGTSGYTF.

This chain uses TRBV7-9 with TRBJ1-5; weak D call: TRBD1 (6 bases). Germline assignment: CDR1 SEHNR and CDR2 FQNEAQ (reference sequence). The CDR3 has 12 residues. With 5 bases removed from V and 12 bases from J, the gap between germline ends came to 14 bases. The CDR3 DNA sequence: TGTGCCAGCAGCCGGAGACAGGAAGACCAGCATTTT. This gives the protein CASSRRQEDQHF. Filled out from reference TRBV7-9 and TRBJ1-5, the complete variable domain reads DTGVSQNPRHKITKRGQNVTFRCDPISEHNRLYWYRQTLGQGPEFLTYFQNEAQLEKSRLLSDRFSAERPKGSFSTLEIQRTEQGDSAMYLCASSRRQEDQHFGDGTRLSIL.

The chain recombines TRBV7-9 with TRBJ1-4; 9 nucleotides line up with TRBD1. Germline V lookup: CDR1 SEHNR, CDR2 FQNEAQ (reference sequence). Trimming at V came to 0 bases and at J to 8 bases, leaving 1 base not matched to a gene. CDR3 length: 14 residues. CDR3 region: CASSLAGTGEKLFF. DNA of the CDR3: TGTGCCAGCAGCTTAGCAGGGACAGGGGAAAAACTGTTTTTT.

The CDR3 spells CASSGRSSREQYF. As DNA, the CDR3 is TGTGCCAGCAGCGGCAGAAGCTCGCGGGAGCAGTACTTC. V and J are TRBV9 and TRBJ2-7; D is unclear. The V and J ends lost 3 bases and 7 bases respectively, with 14 bases between them. This CDR3 is built from 13 residues. Germline CDR1 and CDR2: SGDLS and YYNGEE.

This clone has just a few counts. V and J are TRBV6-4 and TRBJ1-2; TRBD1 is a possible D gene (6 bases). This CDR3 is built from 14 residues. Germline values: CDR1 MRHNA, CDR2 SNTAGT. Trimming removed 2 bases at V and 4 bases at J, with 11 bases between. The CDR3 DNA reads TGTGCCAGCAGTGACGGGACAACCAGCTATGGCTACACCTTC. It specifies CASSDGTTSYGYTF.

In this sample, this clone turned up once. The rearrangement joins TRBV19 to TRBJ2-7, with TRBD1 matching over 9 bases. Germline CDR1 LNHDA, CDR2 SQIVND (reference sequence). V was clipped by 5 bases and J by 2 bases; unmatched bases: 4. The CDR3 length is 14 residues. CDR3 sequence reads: CASSSGQGPYEQYF. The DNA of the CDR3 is TGTGCCAGTAGTTCGGGACAGGGCCCCTACGAGCAGTACTTC.

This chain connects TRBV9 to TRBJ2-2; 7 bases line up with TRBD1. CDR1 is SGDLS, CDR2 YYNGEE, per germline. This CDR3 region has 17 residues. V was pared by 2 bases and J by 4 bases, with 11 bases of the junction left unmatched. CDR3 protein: CASSVSKTGWATGELFF. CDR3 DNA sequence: TGTGCCAGCAGCGTCTCCAAGACAGGGTGGGCCACCGGGGAGCTGTTTTTT.